This is a list of T cell receptor beta chains from one sample in a study of regulatory T cells in long-lasting Graves disease. One entry per CDR3 protein, called by TCRdb with MiXCR from the multiplex PCR reads. The top ten clones hold roughly 25% of a sample with 400,000 to 650,000 distinct CDR3 sequences, about 15% of them seen once. The same specimen was also included in a second study, on T cells in Graves' hyperthyroidism and ophthalmopathy.

The sample consisted of peripheral blood mononuclear cells (PBMCs), taken at new diagnosis, from a patient treated with antithyroid drugs. The origin of the receptors is a woman aged 35-65 years with Graves disease. The conserved cysteine and the conserved F or W are not part of the CDR3 here. Fields, in order: CDR3 protein, V gene, J gene.

cdr3_aa: ASSRRGLGNQPQH
v_call: TRBV6-1
j_call: TRBJ1-5

cdr3_aa: ASSRDPDTEAF
v_call: TRBV5-1
j_call: TRBJ1-1

cdr3_aa: ASSQAGQGNTEAF
v_call: TRBV3-1
j_call: TRBJ1-1

cdr3_aa: ASSLRDGRDNT
v_call: TRBV3-1
j_call: TRBJ1-2

cdr3_aa: ASSVGTRSYNEQF
v_call: TRBV9
j_call: TRBJ2-1

cdr3_aa: ASSDLGAREKLF
v_call: TRBV6-1
j_call: TRBJ1-4

cdr3_aa: ASSLRLVF
v_call: TRBV2
j_call: TRBJ1-1

cdr3_aa: ASSGTGRGQPQH
v_call: TRBV6-1
j_call: TRBJ1-5

cdr3_aa: ASSLVQGSSGNTIY
v_call: TRBV7-2
j_call: TRBJ1-3

cdr3_aa: ASSPPAGQETQY
v_call: TRBV18
j_call: TRBJ2-5

cdr3_aa: ASSVYSGANVLT
v_call: TRBV5-1
j_call: TRBJ2-6

cdr3_aa: ASSQTSGLPYEQY
v_call: TRBV3-1
j_call: TRBJ2-7

cdr3_aa: ASSTGTGLGGYT
v_call: TRBV7-3
j_call: TRBJ1-2

cdr3_aa: ASSQFGDEQF
v_call: TRBV14
j_call: TRBJ2-1

cdr3_aa: ASSIAPSGGGDTQY
v_call: TRBV19
j_call: TRBJ2-3

cdr3_aa: ATHSGGGGVKGEKLF
v_call: TRBV6-1
j_call: TRBJ1-4

cdr3_aa: ASNSLNGYT
v_call: TRBV9
j_call: TRBJ1-2

cdr3_aa: SVPGGAYNEQF
v_call: TRBV20-1
j_call: TRBJ2-1

cdr3_aa: AISDQNQPQH
v_call: TRBV10-3
j_call: TRBJ1-5

cdr3_aa: SAIQGAGNQPQH
v_call: TRBV20-1
j_call: TRBJ1-5

cdr3_aa: AISVQGGTDTQY
v_call: TRBV10-3
j_call: TRBJ2-3

cdr3_aa: ASLEWPGKNTEAF
v_call: TRBV2
j_call: TRBJ1-1

cdr3_aa: ASSLTAGQGVWRTEAF
v_call: TRBV12-3/TRBV12-4
j_call: TRBJ1-1

cdr3_aa: ASIEDLPGDEQF
v_call: TRBV2
j_call: TRBJ2-1

cdr3_aa: ASSIQGGPYNEQF
v_call: TRBV9
j_call: TRBJ2-1

cdr3_aa: ATSWGGGTRDTQY
v_call: TRBV7-9
j_call: TRBJ2-3

cdr3_aa: SARANTGTGGPEQF
v_call: TRBV20-1
j_call: TRBJ2-1

cdr3_aa: ASNIHEGNSPLH
v_call: TRBV7-3
j_call: TRBJ1-6

cdr3_aa: ASSLSPGQGALSAF
v_call: TRBV27
j_call: TRBJ1-1

cdr3_aa: ASSIHSNTGELF
v_call: TRBV19
j_call: TRBJ2-2

cdr3_aa: ASSLSTGDYNEQF
v_call: TRBV5-1
j_call: TRBJ2-1

cdr3_aa: ASSQYRDSLSYNEQF
v_call: TRBV3-1
j_call: TRBJ2-1

cdr3_aa: ASSLVWDRGNSPLH
v_call: TRBV5-1
j_call: TRBJ1-6

cdr3_aa: ASSIGLAGPNEQF
v_call: TRBV19
j_call: TRBJ2-1

cdr3_aa: ASSDSPLEAF
v_call: TRBV6-1
j_call: TRBJ1-1

cdr3_aa: ASSEGQGRAIEQY
v_call: TRBV7-9
j_call: TRBJ2-7

cdr3_aa: ASHTNWAATEAF
v_call: TRBV19
j_call: TRBJ1-1

cdr3_aa: ASSSPSRGETQY
v_call: TRBV19
j_call: TRBJ2-5

cdr3_aa: SVERHLTRMNTEAF
v_call: TRBV29-1
j_call: TRBJ1-1

cdr3_aa: ASSIADRGGYEQY
v_call: TRBV28
j_call: TRBJ2-7

cdr3_aa: ASSFRQGPTGELF
v_call: TRBV11-2
j_call: TRBJ2-2

cdr3_aa: ASSHPGQRDTQY
v_call: TRBV4-1
j_call: TRBJ2-3

cdr3_aa: ASGMTDPNTEAF
v_call: TRBV12-3/TRBV12-4
j_call: TRBJ1-1

cdr3_aa: ASSEVRGAYEAF
v_call: TRBV6-1
j_call: TRBJ1-1

cdr3_aa: ASSLAGRSTDTQY
v_call: TRBV5-5
j_call: TRBJ2-3

cdr3_aa: ASAEGGNEKLF
v_call: TRBV5-1
j_call: TRBJ1-4

cdr3_aa: ASSLSRDYEQY
v_call: TRBV7-8
j_call: TRBJ2-7

cdr3_aa: ASRGQTTGELF
v_call: TRBV10-1
j_call: TRBJ2-2

cdr3_aa: ASSLVPSTEAF
v_call: TRBV7-9
j_call: TRBJ1-1

cdr3_aa: ATSDPRGSTDTQY
v_call: TRBV24-1
j_call: TRBJ2-3

cdr3_aa: AAEGAPTDTQY
v_call: TRBV6-1
j_call: TRBJ2-3

cdr3_aa: ARARVAGELF
v_call: TRBV30
j_call: TRBJ2-2

cdr3_aa: ASYRGLNTEAF
v_call: TRBV19
j_call: TRBJ1-1

cdr3_aa: ASSEGDFSGNTIY
v_call: TRBV6-1
j_call: TRBJ1-3

cdr3_aa: ASSVSGGAVDTQY
v_call: TRBV2
j_call: TRBJ2-3

cdr3_aa: ASSYSKGVVYGYT
v_call: TRBV6-5
j_call: TRBJ1-2

cdr3_aa: ASTRTRGTEAF
v_call: TRBV19
j_call: TRBJ1-1